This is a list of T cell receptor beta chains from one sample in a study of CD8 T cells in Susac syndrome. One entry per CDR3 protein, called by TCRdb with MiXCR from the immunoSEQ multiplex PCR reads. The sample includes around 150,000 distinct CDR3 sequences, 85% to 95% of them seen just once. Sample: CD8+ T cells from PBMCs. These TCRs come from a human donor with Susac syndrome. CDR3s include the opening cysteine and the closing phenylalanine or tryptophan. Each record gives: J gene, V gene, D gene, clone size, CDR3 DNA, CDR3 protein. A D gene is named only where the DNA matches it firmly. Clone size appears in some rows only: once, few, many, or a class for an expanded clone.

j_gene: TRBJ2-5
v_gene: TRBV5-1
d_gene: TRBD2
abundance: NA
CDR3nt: TGCGCCAGCAATAGCGGGAGGCCCGGGACGTACCAAGAGACCCAGTACTTC
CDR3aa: CASNSGRPGTYQETQYF

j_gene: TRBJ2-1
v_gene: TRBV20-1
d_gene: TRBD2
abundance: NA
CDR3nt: TGCAGTGCTAGAGGGGTTGTGAGCGGGAGGGCCCTAGGTGACATCAATGAGCAGTTCTTC
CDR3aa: CSARGVVSGRALGDINEQFF

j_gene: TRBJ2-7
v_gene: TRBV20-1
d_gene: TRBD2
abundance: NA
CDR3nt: TGCAGTGCTAGTACTAGCGGGTCGGCCTACGAGCAGTACTTC
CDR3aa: CSASTSGSAYEQYF

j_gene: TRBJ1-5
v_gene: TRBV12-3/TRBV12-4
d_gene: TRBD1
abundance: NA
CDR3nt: TGTGCCAGCAGTGTTAGCCCAGGAGAGGGGGCGCCGGACAATCAGCCCCAGCATTTT
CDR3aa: CASSVSPGEGAPDNQPQHF

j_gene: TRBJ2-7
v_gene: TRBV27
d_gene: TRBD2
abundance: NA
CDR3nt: TGTGCCAGCAGTTTATCGGGGGGACTAGCGTTGTCCTACGAGCAGTACTTC
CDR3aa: CASSLSGGLALSYEQYF

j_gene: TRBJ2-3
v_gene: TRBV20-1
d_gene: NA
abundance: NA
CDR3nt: TGCAGTGCCGATCCCCTCGGCACAGATACGCAGTATTTT
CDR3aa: CSADPLGTDTQYF

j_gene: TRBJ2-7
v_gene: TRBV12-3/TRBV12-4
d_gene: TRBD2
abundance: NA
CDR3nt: TGTGCCAGCAGTTTCAGCGCTTCGACTATAGCGGGGGGCTACGAGCAGTACTTC
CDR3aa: CASSFSASTIAGGYEQYF

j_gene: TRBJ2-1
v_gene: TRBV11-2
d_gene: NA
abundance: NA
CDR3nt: TGTGCCAGCAGCTCGTCGGGAGTAGGTACGGATGAGCAGTTCTTC
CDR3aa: CASSSSGVGTDEQFF

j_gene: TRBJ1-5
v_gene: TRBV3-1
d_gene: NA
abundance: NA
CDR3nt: TGTGCCAGCAGCTTCGGGGCAATCAATCAGCCCCAGCATTTT
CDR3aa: CASSFGAINQPQHF

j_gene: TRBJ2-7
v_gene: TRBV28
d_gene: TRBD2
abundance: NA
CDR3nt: TGTGCCAGCAGTCGACTAGCGGGGGGCGAGCAGTACTTC
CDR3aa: CASSRLAGGEQYF

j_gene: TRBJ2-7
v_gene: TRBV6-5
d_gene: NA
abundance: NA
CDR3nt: TGTGCCAGCAGTCCCAAGCTGGGACTCCACGACGAGCAGTACTTC
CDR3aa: CASSPKLGLHDEQYF

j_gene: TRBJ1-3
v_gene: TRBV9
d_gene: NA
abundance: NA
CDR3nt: TGTGCCAGCAGCAGGGGTGGAAACACCATATATTTT
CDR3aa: CASSRGGNTIYF

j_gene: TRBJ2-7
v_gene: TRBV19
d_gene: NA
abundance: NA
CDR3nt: TGTGCCAGTAGTATTGGAAAGAACCTGGGGGAGCAGTACTTC
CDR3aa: CASSIGKNLGEQYF

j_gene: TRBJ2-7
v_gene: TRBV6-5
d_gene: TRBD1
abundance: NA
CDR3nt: TGTGCCAGCAGTTCCCCGAGACAGGGGGACTACGAGCAGTACTTC
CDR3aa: CASSSPRQGDYEQYF

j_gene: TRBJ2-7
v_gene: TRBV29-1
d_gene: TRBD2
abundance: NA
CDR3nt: TGCAGCGCCGCGGGGGGGAACTCCTACGAGCAGTACTTC
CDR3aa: CSAAGGNSYEQYF

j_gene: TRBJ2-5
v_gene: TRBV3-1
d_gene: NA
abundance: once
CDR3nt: TGTGCCAGCGTCACTCAGGACCCCCCCCGAGAGACCCAGTACTTC
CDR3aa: CASVTQDPPRETQYF

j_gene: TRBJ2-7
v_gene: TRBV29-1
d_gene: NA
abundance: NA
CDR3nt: TGCAGCGCGGTATCTGAGTCCTCCTACGAGCAGTACTTC
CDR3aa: CSAVSESSYEQYF

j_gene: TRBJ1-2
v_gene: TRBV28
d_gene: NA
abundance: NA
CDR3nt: TGTGCCAGCAGTTCGCTAAATGGCTACACCTTC
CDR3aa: CASSSLNGYTF

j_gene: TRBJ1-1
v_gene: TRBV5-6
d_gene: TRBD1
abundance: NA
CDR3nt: TGTGCCAGCAGCTTCCCAGGGGGCGATGGCACTGAAGCTTTCTTT
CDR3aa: CASSFPGGDGTEAFF

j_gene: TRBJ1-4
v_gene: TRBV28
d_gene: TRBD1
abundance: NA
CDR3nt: TGTGCCAGCAGTTTAGCCGACAGGGTTGGGGATGAAAAACTGTTTTTT
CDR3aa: CASSLADRVGDEKLFF

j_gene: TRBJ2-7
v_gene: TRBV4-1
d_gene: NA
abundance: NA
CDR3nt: TGCGCCAGCAGCCAAGAGGGGAGGACTGGGCAGGAGCAGTACTTC
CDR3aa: CASSQEGRTGQEQYF

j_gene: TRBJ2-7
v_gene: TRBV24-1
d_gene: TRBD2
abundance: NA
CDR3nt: TGTGCCACCAGTGACCCCGCGGGGGGGGACGAGCAGTACTTC
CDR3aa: CATSDPAGGDEQYF

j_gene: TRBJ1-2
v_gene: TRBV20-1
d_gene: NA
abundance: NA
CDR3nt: TGCAGTGCTCCGGACCGAGCTAACTATGGCTACACCTTC
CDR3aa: CSAPDRANYGYTF

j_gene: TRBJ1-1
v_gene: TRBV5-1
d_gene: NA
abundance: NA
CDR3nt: TGCGCCAGCAGCCGGACTCGGGGCACTGAAGCTTTCTTT
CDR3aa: CASSRTRGTEAFF

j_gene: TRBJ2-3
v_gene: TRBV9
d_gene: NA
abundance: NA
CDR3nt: TGTGCCAGCAGCGTATACGGCACAGATACGCAGTATTTT
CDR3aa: CASSVYGTDTQYF

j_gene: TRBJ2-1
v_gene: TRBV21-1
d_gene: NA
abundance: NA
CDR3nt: TGTGCCAGCAGCAAACGGCGGAAGGAGGCGTACAATGAGCAGTTCTTC
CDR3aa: CASSKRRKEAYNEQFF

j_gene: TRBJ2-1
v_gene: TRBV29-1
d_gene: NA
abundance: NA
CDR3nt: TGCAGCGTTGTGGTTGGAATTCTCACAGACTACAATGAGCAGTTCTTC
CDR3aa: CSVVVGILTDYNEQFF

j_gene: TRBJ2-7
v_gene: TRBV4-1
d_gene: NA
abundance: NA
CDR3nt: TGCGCCAGCAGCCAAGGCCCGGGGGCGGCGGACGAGCAGTACTTC
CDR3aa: CASSQGPGAADEQYF

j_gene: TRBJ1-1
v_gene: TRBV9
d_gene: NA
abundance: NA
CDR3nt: TGTGCCAGCAGCGGAAGGACAGACATGAACACTGAAGCTTTCTTT
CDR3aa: CASSGRTDMNTEAFF

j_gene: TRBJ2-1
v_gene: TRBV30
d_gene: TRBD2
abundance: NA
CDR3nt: TGTGCCTGGAGTGGCCTAGCGGGAGGGTACAATGAGCAGTTCTTC
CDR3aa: CAWSGLAGGYNEQFF

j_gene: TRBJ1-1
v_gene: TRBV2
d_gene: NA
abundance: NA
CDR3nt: TGTGCCAGCAGGAAGGGGACGGCTATGAACACTGAAGCTTTCTTT
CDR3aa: CASRKGTAMNTEAFF

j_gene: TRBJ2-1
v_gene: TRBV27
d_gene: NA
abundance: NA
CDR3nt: TGTGCCAGCAGTTTATTATTTAACAATGAGCAGTTCTTC
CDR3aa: CASSLLFNNEQFF

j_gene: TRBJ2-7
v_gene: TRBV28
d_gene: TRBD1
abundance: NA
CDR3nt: TGTGCCAGCAGTTTAAAGGGGGCGGGCTACGAGCAGTACTTC
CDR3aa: CASSLKGAGYEQYF

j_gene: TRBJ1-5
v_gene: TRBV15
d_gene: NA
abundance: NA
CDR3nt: TGTGCCACCAGCACGGGCCCTCCTAATCAGCCCCAGCATTTT
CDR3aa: CATSTGPPNQPQHF

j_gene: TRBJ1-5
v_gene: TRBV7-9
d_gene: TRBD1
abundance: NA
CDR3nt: TGTGCCAGCAGCTCAGCGCAGGGGGATCAGCCCCAGCATTTT
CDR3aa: CASSSAQGDQPQHF

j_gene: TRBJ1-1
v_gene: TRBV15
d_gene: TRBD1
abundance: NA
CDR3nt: TGTGCCACCAGCAGGCCGGACAGGGGAGAAAAAGCTTTCTTT
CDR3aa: CATSRPDRGEKAFF

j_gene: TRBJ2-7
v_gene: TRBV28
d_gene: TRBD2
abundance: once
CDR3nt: TGTGCCAGCAGTTTCAGGCGGGGGAAATCCTACGAGCAGTACTTC
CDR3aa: CASSFRRGKSYEQYF

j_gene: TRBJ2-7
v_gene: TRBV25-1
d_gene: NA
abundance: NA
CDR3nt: TGTGCCAGCAGTGAGGTTGGAAAACACTACGAGCAGTACTTC
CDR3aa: CASSEVGKHYEQYF

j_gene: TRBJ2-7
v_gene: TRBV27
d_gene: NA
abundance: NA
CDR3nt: TGTGCCAGCAGTTTGGACAGTTCCTACGAGCAGTACTTC
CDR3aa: CASSLDSSYEQYF

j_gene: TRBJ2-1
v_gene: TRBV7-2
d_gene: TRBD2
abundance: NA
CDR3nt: TGTGCCAGCGGACGAACTAGCGGGAGGGGCAATGAGCAGTTCTTC
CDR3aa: CASGRTSGRGNEQFF

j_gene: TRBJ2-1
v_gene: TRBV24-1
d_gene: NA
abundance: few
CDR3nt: TGTGCCACCAGGCAGGGTGCGGGCAATGAGCAGTTCTTC
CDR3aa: CATRQGAGNEQFF

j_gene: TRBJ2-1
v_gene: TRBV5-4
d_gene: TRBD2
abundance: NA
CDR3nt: TGTGCCTTCCAACCGGGACTAGCCCCCAATGAGCAGTTCTTC
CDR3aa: CAFQPGLAPNEQFF

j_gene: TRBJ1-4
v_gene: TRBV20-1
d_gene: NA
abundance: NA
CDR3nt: TGCAGTGCTAGAGATGAAGGTGGGGGGGAAAAACTGTTTTTT
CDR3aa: CSARDEGGGEKLFF

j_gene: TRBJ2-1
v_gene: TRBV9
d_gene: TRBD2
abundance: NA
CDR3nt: TGTGCCAGCAGCCCCGAAGGTCTAGCGGACTACAATGAGCAGTTCTTC
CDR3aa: CASSPEGLADYNEQFF

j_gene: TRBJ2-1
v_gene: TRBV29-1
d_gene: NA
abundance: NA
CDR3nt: TGCAGCGCCGTTGCTGGGGGACCCTACAATGAGCAGTTCTTC
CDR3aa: CSAVAGGPYNEQFF

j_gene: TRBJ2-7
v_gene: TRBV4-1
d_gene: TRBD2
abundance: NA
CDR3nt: TGCGCCAGCAGCGATAGCGGGACCGGCTACGAGCAGTACTTC
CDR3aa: CASSDSGTGYEQYF

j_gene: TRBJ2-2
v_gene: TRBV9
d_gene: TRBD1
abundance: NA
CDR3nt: TGTGCCAGCAGCGGAAGGACAGGGTCGGCCGGGGAGCTGTTTTTT
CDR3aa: CASSGRTGSAGELFF

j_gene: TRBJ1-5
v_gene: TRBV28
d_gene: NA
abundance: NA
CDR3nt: TGTGCCAGCAGCACCATAGTCGGGGGGAATCAGCCCCAGCATTTT
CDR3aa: CASSTIVGGNQPQHF

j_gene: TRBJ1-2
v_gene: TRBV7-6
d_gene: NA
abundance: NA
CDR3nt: TGTGCCAGCAGCTTCGCTCAACGGGATGGCTACACCTTC
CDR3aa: CASSFAQRDGYTF

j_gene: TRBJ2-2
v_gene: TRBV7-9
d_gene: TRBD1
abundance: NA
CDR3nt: TGTGCCAGCTGGGGACAGGGTATCTCCGGGGAGCTGTTTTTT
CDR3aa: CASWGQGISGELFF

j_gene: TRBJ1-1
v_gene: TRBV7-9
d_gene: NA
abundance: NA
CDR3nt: TGTGCCAGCAGCTTACCTCAGGGGTGGGACACTGAAGCTTTCTTT
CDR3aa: CASSLPQGWDTEAFF

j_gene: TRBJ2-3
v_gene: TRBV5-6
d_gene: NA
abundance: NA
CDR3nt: TGTGCCAGCAGCTTGGGGACTGGCGCAGATACGCAGTATTTT
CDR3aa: CASSLGTGADTQYF

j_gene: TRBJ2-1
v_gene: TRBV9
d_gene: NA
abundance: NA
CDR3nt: TGTGCCAGCAGCGTAGTGTCCTACAATGAGCAGTTCTTC
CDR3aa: CASSVVSYNEQFF

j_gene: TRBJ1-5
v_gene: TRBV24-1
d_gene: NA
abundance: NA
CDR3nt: TGTGCCACCAGTGATGGAGGTGGTAGCAATCAGCCCCAGCATTTT
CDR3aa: CATSDGGGSNQPQHF

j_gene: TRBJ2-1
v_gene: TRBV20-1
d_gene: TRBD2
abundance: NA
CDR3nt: TGCAGTGCCAGGCAACTAGCGGGAGGGACGGATGAGCAGTTCTTC
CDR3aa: CSARQLAGGTDEQFF

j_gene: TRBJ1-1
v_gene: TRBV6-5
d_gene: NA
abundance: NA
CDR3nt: TGTGCCAGCAGTTACGACCCGAGAGAGGGTACCACTGAAGCTTTCTTT
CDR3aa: CASSYDPREGTTEAFF

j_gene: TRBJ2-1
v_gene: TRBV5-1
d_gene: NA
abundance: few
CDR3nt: TGCGCCAGCAGCTTGATCTCGGAAAACAATGAGCAGTTCTTC
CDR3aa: CASSLISENNEQFF